Listed below are T cell receptor beta chains from one sample, sequenced in a study of identifying expanded T cells in peripheral blood. Only in-frame clones appear in the TCRdb table, and some are missing; sequencing was by immunoSEQ multiplex PCR. The data show fewer than 110,000 clones, roughly nine tenths seen once. Sequenced input: blood. These receptors were obtained from a person between 18 and 75 years old in good health. The CDR3 runs from the conserved cysteine through the conserved F or W. A D gene is named only where the DNA matches it firmly. Clone sizes are given selectively: once, few, many, or a class where the clone is expanded.

-	TRBV7-2	TRBD1	TRBJ1-3	CASSPQGAGNTIYF	TGTGCCAGCAGCCCACAGGGGGCTGGAAACACCATATATTTT
-	TRBV19	TRBD1	TRBJ1-5	CASSAATGANQPQHF	TGTGCCAGTAGTGCTGCGACAGGGGCAAATCAGCCCCAGCATTTT
-	TRBV5-1	-	TRBJ1-3	CASSLVESGNTIYF	TGCGCCAGCAGCTTGGTGGAATCTGGAAACACCATATATTTT
-	TRBV5-1	-	TRBJ2-5	CASSPLATQETQYF	TGCGCCAGCAGCCCGCTAGCTACCCAAGAGACCCAGTACTTC
-	TRBV9	-	TRBJ2-1	CASSAEGRPYNEQFF	TGTGCCAGCAGCGCAGAGGGTCGGCCCTACAATGAGCAGTTCTTC
-	TRBV6-4	-	TRBJ1-5	CASSDFRSAYSNQPQHF	TGTGCCAGCAGTGACTTTAGATCGGCATATAGCAATCAGCCCCAGCATTTT
-	TRBV5-1	-	TRBJ2-5	CASSLWGTGETQYF	TGCGCCAGCAGCTTGTGGGGGACGGGGGAGACCCAGTACTTC
-	TRBV6-4	-	TRBJ2-5	CASSVEHPGTQYF	TGTGCCAGCAGTGTGGAACACCCCGGGACCCAGTACTTC
-	TRBV4-3	-	TRBJ1-4	CASSLGIGPSEKLFF	TGCGCCAGCAGCCTCGGAATTGGGCCGAGTGAAAAACTGTTTTTT
-	TRBV7-2	TRBD1	TRBJ2-7	CASSLAGQLYEQYF	TGTGCCAGCAGCTTAGCGGGACAGCTCTACGAGCAGTACTTC
-	TRBV10-3	TRBD2	TRBJ2-3	CAISESAAGGTDTQYF	TGTGCCATCAGTGAGTCGGCAGCGGGGGGGACAGATACGCAGTATTTT
-	TRBV29-1	-	TRBJ2-7	CSVLLTYEQYF	TGCAGCGTCCTCCTAACCTACGAGCAGTACTTC
-	TRBV10-3	-	TRBJ1-1	CAISETEFYTEAFF	TGTGCCATCAGTGAGACCGAGTTCTACACTGAAGCTTTCTTT
-	TRBV6-4	-	TRBJ1-1	CASSDKEGSPLAEAFF	TGTGCCAGCAGTGACAAGGAGGGGAGCCCTCTGGCTGAAGCTTTCTTT
-	TRBV11-2	-	TRBJ2-7	CASSPTSYEQYF	TGTGCCAGCAGTCCTACCTCCTACGAGCAGTACTTC
few	TRBV4-1	-	TRBJ1-6	CASSYGVRDNSPLHF	TGCGCCAGCAGCTATGGGGTACGGGATAATTCACCCCTCCACTTT
-	TRBV9	TRBD2	TRBJ2-5	CASSVDRGGRETQYF	TGTGCCAGCAGCGTAGACCGGGGGGGTCGAGAGACCCAGTACTTC
-	TRBV15	-	TRBJ1-4	CATSPNTGRSNEKLFF	TGTGCCACCAGCCCGAACACAGGGCGATCTAATGAAAAACTGTTTTTT
-	TRBV6-4	-	TRBJ2-7	CAPASQAIHSYEQYF	TGTGCCCCCGCCAGCCAGGCCATCCACTCCTACGAGCAGTACTTC
-	TRBV7-2	-	TRBJ2-5	CASSQYQETQYF	TGTGCCAGCAGCCAATACCAAGAGACCCAGTACTTC
-	TRBV7-2	TRBD2	TRBJ2-7	CASSLAALAGGYEQYF	TGTGCCAGCAGCTTAGCGGCCCTAGCGGGGGGTTACGAGCAGTACTTC
-	TRBV5-6	-	TRBJ2-7	CASSYWPLKVRTYEQYF	TGTGCCAGCAGCTATTGGCCCCTCAAGGTTAGGACCTACGAGCAGTACTTC
-	TRBV30	-	TRBJ1-1	CAWRSGARRAFF	TGTGCCTGGAGATCAGGGGCACGTAGAGCTTTCTTT
-	TRBV7-9	TRBD2	TRBJ2-5	CASSPQAGGYETQYF	TGTGCCAGCAGCCCCCAAGCGGGGGGGTATGAGACCCAGTACTTC
once	TRBV7-9	-	TRBJ2-1	CASSSPPSGQQFF	TGTGCCAGCAGCTCCCCCCCCTCCGGACAGCAGTTCTTC
-	TRBV28	-	TRBJ2-2	CASSSTGELFF	TGTGCCAGCAGTTCGACCGGGGAGCTGTTTTTT
-	TRBV9	TRBD1	TRBJ2-7	CASRGQGSHEQYF	TGTGCCAGCAGAGGACAGGGTAGCCACGAGCAGTACTTC
-	TRBV9	-	TRBJ2-2	CASSSPPGQVLNTGELFF	TGTGCCAGCAGCTCCCCCCCCGGGCAGGTGCTGAACACCGGGGAGCTGTTTTTT
-	TRBV5-6	TRBD2	TRBJ2-1	CASSYPTSSRNEQFF	TGTGCCAGCAGCTACCCGACTAGCTCCCGCAATGAGCAGTTCTTC
-	TRBV13	TRBD1	TRBJ1-1	CASTHPGQDNTEAFF	TGTGCCAGCACCCATCCGGGACAGGATAACACTGAAGCTTTCTTT
-	TRBV28	-	TRBJ1-4	CASSFSLGTQWGEKLFF	TGTGCCAGCAGCTTCTCCCTAGGGACCCAGTGGGGTGAAAAACTGTTTTTT
-	TRBV18	TRBD1	TRBJ2-7	CASSPDFGTGNHEQYF	TGTGCCAGCTCACCTGACTTCGGGACAGGGAACCACGAGCAGTACTTC
-	TRBV9	-	TRBJ2-7	CASSPAGNYEQYF	TGTGCCAGCAGCCCCGCCGGGAACTACGAGCAGTACTTC
-	TRBV19	-	TRBJ2-2	CASSILKAYITGELFF	TGTGCCAGTAGTATTTTAAAGGCTTATATCACCGGGGAGCTGTTTTTT
once	TRBV2	TRBD1	TRBJ1-2	CASSRQGPYGYTF	TGTGCCAGCAGTCGACAGGGCCCCTATGGCTACACCTTC
-	TRBV7-2	TRBD1	TRBJ1-1	CASSYTGVSGSAEAFF	TGTGCCAGCAGCTATACAGGGGTTTCAGGTTCGGCTGAAGCTTTCTTT
-	TRBV14	-	TRBJ2-1	CASSQGWGGVYNEQFF	TGTGCCAGCAGCCAAGGGTGGGGCGGGGTTTACAATGAGCAGTTCTTC
-	TRBV13	TRBD1	TRBJ1-1	CASSPMTGALNTEAFF	TGTGCCAGCAGTCCAATGACAGGGGCGTTGAACACTGAAGCTTTCTTT
-	TRBV7-2	TRBD2	TRBJ2-7	CASSLRSTSGIFYEQYF	TGTGCCAGCAGCTTAAGAAGCACTAGCGGGATCTTCTACGAGCAGTACTTC
-	TRBV18	TRBD1	TRBJ1-1	CASSPFPQTGAAEAFF	TGTGCCAGCTCACCATTCCCCCAGACAGGGGCCGCTGAAGCTTTCTTT
once	TRBV5-6	-	TRBJ1-1	CASSFGGTEAFF	TGTGCCAGCAGCTTCGGGGGCACTGAAGCTTTCTTT
-	TRBV7-2	TRBD1	TRBJ1-1	CASSLVSTGVNTEAFF	TGTGCCAGCAGCTTAGTTTCCACAGGGGTGAACACTGAAGCTTTCTTT
-	TRBV4-3	-	TRBJ1-1	CASSQLQGKEAFF	TGCGCCAGCAGCCAACTTCAAGGGAAAGAAGCTTTCTTT
-	TRBV5-6	-	TRBJ1-5	CASSFGNQPQHF	TGTGCCAGCAGCTTCGGGAATCAGCCCCAGCATTTT
few	TRBV27	-	TRBJ1-1	CASSFGNTEAFF	TGTGCCAGCAGTTTCGGGAACACTGAAGCTTTCTTT
-	TRBV5-1	-	TRBJ2-7	CASSSTGQAYEQYF	TGCGCCAGCAGCTCAACAGGGCAGGCCTACGAGCAGTACTTC
-	TRBV6-5	TRBD2	TRBJ2-1	CASSYLAGGYNEQFF	TGTGCCAGCAGTTACCTAGCGGGGGGGTACAATGAGCAGTTCTTC
-	TRBV7-8	-	TRBJ2-3	CASSLNPGAPDTQYF	TGTGCCAGCAGCTTAAATCCAGGGGCCCCGGATACGCAGTATTTT
once	TRBV9	-	TRBJ2-2	CASSVVGGPNTGELFF	TGTGCCAGCAGCGTAGTGGGGGGCCCGAACACCGGGGAGCTGTTTTTT
-	TRBV5-1	TRBD2	TRBJ2-6	CASSLYRGGRDVLTF	TGCGCCAGCAGCTTGTATCGGGGGGGCCGCGACGTCCTGACTTTC
-	TRBV4-3	TRBD2	TRBJ2-7	CASSQGRVHEQYF	TGCGCCAGCAGCCAGGGGAGGGTCCACGAGCAGTACTTC
-	TRBV6-6	TRBD1	TRBJ2-5	CASRDRGSETQYF	TGTGCCAGCCGGGACAGGGGTTCAGAGACCCAGTACTTC
few	TRBV30	-	TRBJ2-2	CAWSVRPDTGELFF	TGTGCCTGGAGTGTAAGGCCCGACACCGGGGAGCTGTTTTTT
-	TRBV19	-	TRBJ2-1	CASSFNTGDNEQFF	TGTGCCAGTAGTTTCAACACGGGGGACAATGAGCAGTTCTTC
-	TRBV11-2	TRBD2	TRBJ2-5	CASTKSGTRQETQYF	TGTGCCAGCACCAAATCCGGGACTAGACAAGAGACCCAGTACTTC
once	TRBV4-1	TRBD1	TRBJ2-7	CASSQPRLGDSSYEQYF	TGCGCCAGCAGCCAACCAAGGTTGGGGGACAGTTCCTACGAGCAGTACTTC
-	TRBV2	-	TRBJ2-5	CASTQTRGWETQYF	TGTGCCAGCACCCAAACACGCGGTTGGGAGACCCAGTACTTC
-	TRBV5-1	-	TRBJ2-5	CASSTSQETQYF	TGCGCCAGCAGCACGTCCCAAGAGACCCAGTACTTC
-	TRBV7-2	TRBD1	TRBJ1-4	CASSTGGPTRVKLFF	TGTGCCAGCAGCACAGGGGGCCCCACCAGGGTCAAACTGTTTTTT
-	TRBV5-6	TRBD1	TRBJ1-6	CASSLDRGSYNSPLHF	TGTGCCAGCAGTCTGGACAGGGGCTCCTATAATTCACCCCTCCACTTT